This entry lists 17 T cell receptor beta chains sequenced from one sample in a study of blood T cell repertoires in COVID-19. Clones were sequenced by immunoSEQ multiplex PCR, and TCRdb holds only the in-frame ones, with some missing. Of 250,000 or so clones listed, about 82% were seen once; the top ten hold more than 9%. Sequencing was performed on peripheral blood. All receptors derive from a man at least 80 years old with acute or convalescent COVID-19.

The genes are TRBV3-1 (or the pseudogene TRBV3-2) and TRBJ1-2; D uncertain. Germline assignment: CDR1 LGHDT and CDR2 YNNKEL (reference sequence). This CDR3 is built from 13 residues. V lost 4 bases and J 6 bases, leaving 12 bases between the germline ends. Here the CDR3 DNA reads TGTGCCAGCAGCCTTCCATGGGAGCATGGCTACACCTTC. Residues: CASSLPWEHGYTF.

The chain carries TRBV4-2 and TRBJ1-1; the match to TRBD1 covers 10 bases. CDR1 LGHNA and CDR2 YNFKEQ come from the germline V gene. CDR3 length: 15 amino acids. The junction had 5 bases not matched to a gene; V was cut back by 0 bases and J by 7 bases. The CDR3 region is CASSQDRQGASEAFF. Written as DNA, the CDR3 is TGTGCCAGCAGCCAAGATAGACAGGGGGCTAGTGAAGCTTTCTTT.

Only one count was recorded for this clone. The V gene is TRBV5-1, the J gene TRBJ2-5; 12 positions match TRBD2. Germline V CDR1 and CDR2: SGHRS, YFSETQ. This CDR3 is 17 amino acids long. The V segment lost 0 bases and the J segment 2 bases; nucleotides outside the gene matches: 5. CDR3 DNA sequence: TGCGCCAGCAGCTTGGGACTAGCGGGGGCCCGACAAGAGACCCAGTACTTC. This sequence encodes CASSLGLAGARQETQYF. Full variable domain (missing parts from reference TRBV5-1 and TRBJ2-5): KAGVTQTPRYLIKTRGQQVTLSCSPISGHRSVSWYQQTPGQGLQFLFEYFSETQRNKGNFPGRFSGRQFSNSRSEMNVSTLELGDSALYLCASSLGLAGARQETQYFGPGTRLLVL.

This sequence joins TRBV6-5 and TRBJ2-2; D is possibly TRBD2 (5 bases). The CDR3 runs to 14 residues. Per germline, CDR1 MNHEY and CDR2 SVGAGI. V dropped 6 bases and J dropped 7 bases, with 15 bases sitting between them. The CDR3 region is CASSPTRIGGELFF. CDR3 coding DNA: TGTGCCAGCAGCCCCACTAGGATAGGCGGGGAGCTGTTTTTT.

This chain links TRBV7-9 with TRBJ2-3; D possibly corresponds to TRBD2 (5 bases). V dropped 0 bases and J dropped 4 bases, with 14 bases sitting between them. The CDR3 runs 16 residues. Germline values: CDR1 SEHNR, CDR2 FQNEAQ (reference sequence). The CDR3 sequence is CASSLARRSGPDTQYF. The DNA of the CDR3 is TGTGCCAGCAGCTTAGCGAGGAGGAGTGGTCCAGATACGCAGTATTTT.

The rearrangement links TRBV29-1 to TRBJ2-2; no firm D call. Trimming shortened V by 4 bases and J by 5 bases, and 8 bases separated the two germline ends. This CDR3 is built from 12 residues. Germline assignment: CDR1 SQVTM and CDR2 ANQGSEA. CDR3 region: CSVVGLTGELFF. As DNA, the CDR3 is TGCAGCGTTGTGGGCCTTACCGGGGAGCTGTTTTTT.

V and J are TRBV3-1 (or the pseudogene TRBV3-2) and TRBJ2-7, with 11 nucleotides matching TRBD2. Germline CDR1 is LGHDT and CDR2 is YNNKEL (reference sequence). The CDR3 contains 15 residues. V lost 5 bases and J lost 1; bases outside the gene matches: 4. CDR3 bases: TGTGCCAGCAGCATTCGACTAGCGGGATCCTACGAGCAGTACTTC. This gives the protein CASSIRLAGSYEQYF.

The chain recombines TRBV7-9 with TRBJ2-2; TRBD2 matches at 10 bases. This CDR3 is 18 amino acids long. J lost 2 bases, V lost 5 bases, and 11 bases had no gene match. CDR1 is SEHNR, CDR2 FQNEAQ, per germline (reference sequence). CDR3 region: CASSPWGPSGGNTGELFF. In nucleotides, the CDR3 is TGTGCCAGCAGCCCATGGGGACCTAGCGGGGGTAACACCGGGGAGCTGTTTTTT.

The J gene is TRBJ2-3, the V gene TRBV19; perhaps TRBD2 as D (7 bases). The CDR3 runs 15 residues. The germline gives CDR1 LNHDA, CDR2 SQIVND (reference sequence). V was trimmed by 5 bases and J by 4 bases, leaving 16 bases between them. CDR3 loop: CASSPLRGAADTQYF. The CDR3 coding sequence is TGTGCCAGTAGTCCACTCCGGGGGGCCGCAGATACGCAGTATTTT.

The CDR3 DNA reads as TGTGCCAGTAGAGGGACTAGCGGGATGGGTTACAATGAGCAGTTCTTC. It encodes CASRGTSGMGYNEQFF. The chain couples TRBV19 to TRBJ2-1; 13 bases match TRBD2. V lost 6 bases, J lost 4 bases, and 6 bases stayed unmatched. The CDR3 spans 16 residues. Germline CDR1 is LNHDA and CDR2 is SQIVND (reference sequence).

The rearrangement joins TRBV18 to TRBJ2-7, with D possibly TRBD1 on 6 matching bases. Germline CDR1 reads KGHSH; CDR2 reads LQKENI. This CDR3 comprises 15 residues. The V end was cut by 3 bases, the J end by 5 bases, with 17 bases between. This CDR3 reads CASSPRGQWGHEQYF. CDR3 sequence (DNA): TGTGCCAGCTCACCCCGGGGACAATGGGGCCACGAGCAGTACTTC.

This clone was observed a handful of times. The J gene is TRBJ1-2, the V gene TRBV28; D remains unclear. V was clipped by 3 bases and J by 4 bases, with 9 bases between them. CDR1 and CDR2 (germline): MDHEN, SYDVKM. This CDR3 spans 13 amino acids. In DNA, the CDR3 is TGTGCCAGCAGTTTGTCCCTCGGCTATGGCTACACCTTC. This codes for CASSLSLGYGYTF.

The chain joins TRBV5-1 to TRBJ1-1, with 9 bases matching TRBD1. There are 16 residues in the CDR3. The ends lost 4 bases at V and 0 bases at J; junction bases unmatched: 7. Germline CDR1 reads SGHRS; CDR2 reads YFSETQ. CDR3 residues: CASSLGQGLMNTEAFF. In DNA, the CDR3 is TGCGCCAGCAGCCTGGGACAGGGCCTTATGAACACTGAAGCTTTCTTT.

CDR3 nucleotides: TGTGCCAGCAGCTCGACAGGGGCTGGACAGCCCCAGCATTTT. Translating gives CASSSTGAGQPQHF. The gene calls are TRBV7-2 and TRBJ1-5; 8 bases line up with TRBD1. Trimming cost V 4 bases and J 7 bases; bases outside gene matches: 6. The CDR3 loop spans 14 amino acids. CDR1 and CDR2 (germline): SGHTA, FQGNSA.

The V gene is TRBV7-9, the J gene TRBJ1-4, with TRBD1 identical over 8 bases. Per germline, CDR1 SEHNR and CDR2 FQNEAQ (reference sequence). J gave up 5 bases and V 10 bases, and 9 bases lay outside the gene matches. This CDR3 contains 14 residues. The DNA for the CDR3 is TGTGCCACCCGAGGGGACAGGCAAAATGAAAAACTGTTTTTT. Translating gives CATRGDRQNEKLFF.

This chain connects TRBV10-2 to TRBJ1-4; 8 nucleotides match TRBD1. The J segment lost 8 bases and the V segment lost 0 bases, leaving 5 bases of the junction unmatched. This CDR3 is built from 15 residues. Germline CDR1 WSHSY, CDR2 SAAADI. The CDR3 DNA reads as TGCGCCAGCAGTGAGTCGATACAGGGGGGCGAAAAACTGTTTTTT. Protein: CASSESIQGGEKLFF.

The CDR3: CASSQTTTDTQYF. In nucleotides, the CDR3 is TGCGCCAGCAGCCAAACTACCACAGATACGCAGTATTTT. The chain carries TRBV4-3 and TRBJ2-3; D unresolved. Trimming stripped 2 bases from V and 2 bases from J, with 5 bases between. This CDR3 spans 13 amino acids. Germline assignment: CDR1 LGHNA and CDR2 YSLEER.